This paragraph covers one TCR beta chain sequence. Its antigen is undetermined. TCRdb independently ran MiXCR on the reads; one entry per CDR3 protein. The sample shows about 530,000 distinct CDR3 sequences, approximately 26% of them seen only once. The data derive from a study of T cell repertoires in cytomegalovirus infection. The overall study: The public TCR beta signatures pointed to both CMV infection and matching HLA type. Notes on the study in general: CMV-specific HLA-C-restricted TCR beta clonotypes dominated the ex vivo response.

CDR1 is MNHNS and CDR2 is SASEGT in the germline V gene. The CDR3 totals 16 residues. V gave up 5 bases and J gave up 4 bases; unmatched junction bases: 11. The clonotype originates from a human donor in good health (CMV status not recorded). Some clones in this sample may be carry-over from other donors' samples. The chain joins TRBV6-1 to TRBJ1-1; 9 bases agree with TRBD1. The sample consisted of PBMCs. The CDR3 sequence is CASSYGMGTGITEAFF. The CDR3 DNA reads as TGTGCCAGCAGTTACGGTATGGGGACAGGGATCACTGAAGCTTTCTTT.